This T cell receptor (beta chain) was obtained from a study of cytomegalovirus exposure and HLA in healthy donors. Study-level results: It was likely that a cluster of highly shared sequence variants was a sequencing artifact. According to an earlier analysis, most TCR beta V segments yielded productive rearrangements about 90% or about 30% of the time. A missense variant in DCLRE1C was later tied to TCR beta V- and J-gene trimming. CMV serostatus was the only immune exposure information that was available.

Per the germline V gene, CDR1 is MGHRA and CDR2 is YSYEKL. The CDR3 sequence is 18 residues long. The V gene end was trimmed by 5 bases and the J gene end by 0 bases; junction bases not matched to a gene: 12. The PCR contained 60 Vbeta and 13 Jbeta primers. Assay used: immunoSEQ multiplex PCR; TCRdb lists only in-frame clones, some missing. The profile shows under 300,000 clones, approximately 81% of them singletons. Worth noting for this clone: No antigen is known for it.

The chain recombines TRBV4-1 with TRBJ2-2; TRBD2 matches at 7 bases. Sequencing used PBMCs. The source of this sequence is a woman aged 60-75 years in good health and CMV-seropositive. CDR3 bases: TGCGCCAGCAGCTACCGGTTACTAGCGACGGCGAACACCGGGGAGCTGTTTTTT. The encoded protein is CASSYRLLATANTGELFF.